Presented here are 19 T cell receptor beta chains from one specimen sequenced in a study of shared clonotypes between healthy human individuals. Sequenced by immunoSEQ multiplex PCR; TCRdb stores in-frame clones only, minus some. Here the sample spans approximately 110,000 clones, around 71% being singletons. The sample comprised memory CD8+ T cells sorted from blood. The subset: CD45RO+ cells pooled with CCR7-negative TemRA cells. The source of these receptors is a woman younger than 45 in good health.

This chain links TRBV7-9 with TRBJ2-3; 11 bases are shared with TRBD2. V shed 4 bases and J 5 bases; nucleotides not matched to a gene: 11. Germline CDR1 and CDR2: SEHNR and FQNEAQ (reference sequence). This CDR3 is built from 17 residues. The CDR3 sequence: CASSSTRPSGRRDTQYF. CDR3 sequence (DNA): TGTGCCAGCAGCTCCACGCGGCCTAGCGGGAGGCGAGATACGCAGTATTTT.

This clone was seen a handful of times. The CDR3 DNA follows: TGTGCCAGCAGCTTAGCGAGGGGCAGGGGTCTGCAAGAGACCCAGTACTTC. Translating it yields CASSLARGRGLQETQYF. The chain uses TRBV7-9 and TRBJ2-5, with D tentatively TRBD1 (6 bases). CDR1 is SEHNR, CDR2 FQNEAQ, per germline (reference sequence). This CDR3 has 17 residues. The V and J ends lost 0 bases and 2 bases respectively, with 16 bases between them.

CDR3 DNA sequence: TGTGCCAGCAGTGTAAGGGCTAGCGGGCCGTACGAGCAGTACTTC. This translates into CASSVRASGPYEQYF. This chain joins TRBV2 and TRBJ2-7; 8 bases match TRBD2. V lost 4 bases to trimming and J lost 4 bases; unmatched junction nucleotides: 9. This CDR3 spans 15 amino acids. Germline V lookup: CDR1 SNHLY, CDR2 FYNNEI.

The chain links TRBV21-1 to TRBJ2-7. TRBV21-1 is recorded as a pseudogene. CDR3 length: 12 residues. The CDR3 sequence: CASRLVAYEQYF. The CDR3 nucleotides read TGTGCCAGCCGCCTTGTGGCGTACGAGCAGTACTTC.

This rearrangement joins TRBV6-5 to TRBJ2-1; unclear D gene. This CDR3 region has 13 residues. The V end was cut by 6 bases, the J end by 9 bases, with 15 bases between. Per germline, CDR1 MNHEY and CDR2 SVGAGI. As DNA, the CDR3 is TGTGCCAGCAGCCCGCGGAGTGTCGGTGAGCAGTTCTTC. Its translation: CASSPRSVGEQFF.

The chain employs TRBV6-6 and TRBJ1-1; D ambiguous. The CDR3 is 13 amino acids. The V end was cut by 7 bases, the J end by 0 bases, with 9 bases between. Germline CDR1 MNHNY, CDR2 SVGAGI (reference sequence). The CDR3 protein is CASIQIMNTEAFF. CDR3 bases: TGTGCCAGCATCCAGATCATGAACACTGAAGCTTTCTTT.

CDR3 region: CASSESVASNEQFF. In DNA, the CDR3 is TGTGCCAGCAGTGAATCGGTGGCATCCAATGAGCAGTTCTTC. The chain joins TRBV25-1 to TRBJ2-1, with D uncertain. CDR3 size: 14 residues. Germline CDR1 is MGHDK and CDR2 is SYGVNS. V was shortened by 1 base and J by 6 bases, with 10 bases between the two germline ends.

This clone has just a few counts. The chain joins TRBV6-6 to TRBJ2-3; perhaps TRBD2 as D (6 bases). The CDR3 is 13 residues long. V was trimmed by 8 bases and J by 0 bases, leaving 9 bases between them. Germline CDR1 MNHNY, CDR2 SVGAGI (reference sequence). The CDR3 DNA follows: TGTGCCAGCGCGGGAACCAGCACAGATACGCAGTATTTT. This codes for CASAGTSTDTQYF.

J is TRBJ2-5 and V is TRBV9, with unresolved D. This CDR3 comprises 14 residues. V was shortened by 1 base and J by 7 bases, with 14 bases between the two germline ends. The germline V gene encodes CDR1 SGDLS and CDR2 YYNGEE. This chain's CDR3 is CASSVLSAGGTQYF. As DNA, the CDR3 is TGTGCCAGCAGCGTACTGAGCGCCGGTGGGACCCAGTACTTC.

The chain carries TRBV11-3 and TRBJ2-5; D possibly corresponds to TRBD1 (7 bases). There are 17 residues in the CDR3. V gave up 4 bases and J gave up 1 base, with 19 bases separating them. Germline V gives CDR1 SGHNT, CDR2 YENEEA. In nucleotides, the CDR3 is TGTGCCAGCAGCTCCCTTAGCGGAGGGGGCACCCAAGAGACCCAGTACTTC. Its translation is CASSSLSGGGTQETQYF.

CDR3 loop: CASSLWKGMSMTGELFF. CDR3 nucleotide sequence: TGTGCCAGCAGCTTATGGAAGGGAATGTCTATGACCGGGGAGCTGTTTTTT. The chain has TRBV7-4 and TRBJ2-2; D is undetermined. Germline V gene sequence: CDR1 SGHVT, CDR2 SQSDAQ. This CDR3 has 17 residues. V was cut by 2 bases and J by 5 bases, with 18 bases left in between.

The gene calls are TRBV28 and TRBJ2-1; 14 positions agree with TRBD2. CDR1 is MDHEN and CDR2 is SYDVKM in the germline V gene. The J segment lost 8 bases and the V segment lost 6 bases, leaving 18 bases of the junction unmatched. This CDR3 is built from 19 residues. Here the CDR3 reads CASSPGLAGGAHKQYEQFF. The DNA for the CDR3 is TGTGCCAGCAGCCCTGGACTAGCGGGAGGTGCCCACAAACAATATGAGCAGTTCTTC.

This clone was picked up many times. The rearrangement uses TRBV5-6 and TRBJ2-7; 11 nucleotides align to TRBD2. The J segment lost 3 bases and the V segment lost 0 bases, leaving 14 bases of the junction unmatched. This CDR3 comprises 19 residues. The germline gives CDR1 SGHDT, CDR2 YYEEEE. The CDR3 DNA reads as TGTGCCAGCAGCTTGGCCGAGACTAGCGGGGAGCGGTTCGACTACGAGCAGTACTTC. This sequence encodes CASSLAETSGERFDYEQYF.

This chain connects TRBV28 to TRBJ1-1; 9 bases are a match to TRBD1. Germline CDR1 MDHEN, CDR2 SYDVKM. The CDR3 spans 16 residues. Trimming took 5 bases from V and 0 from J; bases not matched to a gene: 7. The CDR3 here is CASSALQGALNTEAFF. CDR3 sequence (DNA): TGTGCCAGCAGTGCCTTACAGGGGGCCTTGAACACTGAAGCTTTCTTT. The variable domain in full, completed from reference TRBV28 and TRBJ1-1, reads DVKVTQSSRYLVKRTGEKVFLECVQDMDHENMFWYRQDPGLGLRLIYFSYDVKMKEKGDIPEGYSVSREKKERFSLILESASTNQTSMYLCASSALQGALNTEAFFGQGTRLTVV.

The genes are TRBV13 and TRBJ2-5; no definite D call. V was pared by 4 bases and J by 6 bases, with 12 bases between. Per the germline V gene, CDR1 is PRHDT and CDR2 is FYEKMQ (reference sequence). This CDR3 comprises 13 residues. CDR3 amino acids: CASSWRGLKTQYF. In DNA, the CDR3 is TGTGCCAGCAGCTGGAGAGGTCTGAAGACCCAGTACTTC.

In this sample, this clone turned up once. The rearrangement links TRBV21-1 to TRBJ2-5. TRBV21-1 is deemed a pseudogene. The CDR3 is made up of 12 amino acids. CDR3 bases: TGTGCCAGCATCTTTAGGGCGAAAGAGCAGTACTTC. It yields the protein CASIFRAKEQYF.

This chain joins TRBV5-1 and TRBJ2-7; D is uncertain. Trimming took 0 bases from V and 2 from J, leaving 9 bases between them. The CDR3 is made up of 14 amino acids. The germline V gene has CDR1 SGHRS and CDR2 YFSETQ. The CDR3 DNA sequence: TGCGCCAGCAGCTTGGAGACTTATGCCTACGAGCAGTACTTC. This gives the protein CASSLETYAYEQYF.

J is TRBJ2-7 and V is TRBV13; TRBD2 might be the D (5 bases). The CDR3 is made up of 16 amino acids. In germline, CDR1 is PRHDT, CDR2 FYEKMQ (reference sequence). V lost 5 bases, J lost 2 bases, and 19 bases lay in between. CDR3 coding DNA: TGTGCCAGCAGCCGCACAATGAATAGCGCCACCTACGAGCAGTACTTC. Its translation: CASSRTMNSATYEQYF.

The chain joins TRBV2 to TRBJ2-7; 8 nucleotides line up with TRBD1. Trimming took 3 bases from V and 7 from J; bases not matched to a gene: 11. The CDR3 contains 15 residues. The V gene's germline CDR1 is SNHLY and CDR2 FYNNEI. CDR3 in amino acids: CASSEGQVAPGEQYF. The CDR3 DNA is TGTGCCAGCAGTGAGGGACAGGTAGCTCCTGGGGAGCAGTACTTC.